Listed below are T cell receptor beta chains from one sample, sequenced in a study of cytomegalovirus exposure and HLA in healthy donors. TCRdb's table, derived via immunoSEQ multiplex PCR, lists solely in-frame clones and lacks some. The table shows about 150,000 clones, with roughly 81% occurring only once. The sequenced material came from PBMCs. These receptors were obtained from a woman younger than 35 in good health and CMV-seronegative. CDR3s include the opening cysteine and the closing phenylalanine or tryptophan. D genes are given only for firm matches. Size tells how often a clone was seen (once, few, many) or the class of an expanded clone, and some rows leave it out.

>TRBJ2-5|-|TRBV7-7|-
TGTGCCAGCAGCTCCCGGGAGTACCAAGAGACCCAGTACTTC
CASSSREYQETQYF
>TRBJ2-7|-|TRBV10-2|TRBD2
TGCGCCAGCAGTGAGCCGAGACGGGGGGCCTACGAGCAGTACTTC
CASSEPRRGAYEQYF
>TRBJ2-1|-|TRBV7-9|TRBD2
TGTGCCAGCAGCCCCCGAGGACTAGCGCCAACCTACAATGAGCAGTTCTTC
CASSPRGLAPTYNEQFF
>TRBJ2-5|-|TRBV28|-
TGTGCCAGCAGTTTTCAGTGGGGCCCGGAGACCCAGTACTTC
CASSFQWGPETQYF
>TRBJ2-1|-|TRBV6-5|TRBD2
TGTGCCAGCAGTCGGACTAGTACTAGCAATGAGCAGTTCTTC
CASSRTSTSNEQFF
>TRBJ1-5|-|TRBV28|TRBD1
TGTGCCAGCAGTCCGACAGGGTTGGGCAATCAGCCCCAGCATTTT
CASSPTGLGNQPQHF
>TRBJ1-6|-|TRBV28|-
TGTGCCAGCAGTAAAGGACAGCGAAATTCACCCCTCCACTTT
CASSKGQRNSPLHF
>TRBJ2-7|-|TRBV7-2|TRBD2
TGTGCCAGCACCCGAGCGGGAGTCCCCGAGCAGTACTTC
CASTRAGVPEQYF
>TRBJ1-3|-|TRBV10-3|-
TGTGCCATCAGTGATGACAGTTTCTTTTGGCCTGGAAACACCATATATTTT
CAISDDSFFWPGNTIYF
>TRBJ2-3|-|TRBV7-2|-
TGTGCCAGCAGCTTAGAAGGCAGGCCTGGCACAGATACGCAGTATTTT
CASSLEGRPGTDTQYF
>TRBJ1-3|few|TRBV28|-
TGTGCCAGCAGTTTAGCCAGGGCCCTCTTGGGAAACACCATATATTTT
CASSLARALLGNTIYF
>TRBJ2-5|-|TRBV7-2|TRBD1
TGTGCCAGCAGGCACCCCCGGGACAGGGTTTCCGAGACCCAGTACTTC
CASRHPRDRVSETQYF
>TRBJ2-5|few|TRBV6-6|-
TGTGCCAGCAGTTACGTCGGACAGGAGGGAGAGACCCAGTACTTC
CASSYVGQEGETQYF
>TRBJ1-6|once|TRBV27|TRBD1
TGTGCCAGCAGTTCCGGGACAGGGGCTTCACCCCTCCACTTT
CASSSGTGASPLHF
>TRBJ2-2|-|TRBV9|-
TGTGCCAGCAGCGTAGAGGTAACAGCCCCCGGGGAGCTGTTTTTT
CASSVEVTAPGELFF
>TRBJ2-3|-|TRBV11-1|-
TGTGCCAGCACCCGCGGGCCGAGCACAGATACGCAGTATTTT
CASTRGPSTDTQYF
>TRBJ2-7|once|TRBV9|TRBD2
TGTGCCAGCAGCGTACTAGGGCTAGCGGGAGACGAGCAGTACTTC
CASSVLGLAGDEQYF
>TRBJ1-4|-|TRBV18|-
TGTGCCAGCTCACCCGAGTCGAGGGTTGGAGAAAAACTGTTTTTT
CASSPESRVGEKLFF
>TRBJ1-2|-|TRBV28|TRBD1
TGTGCCAGCAGTTCCTCCGACAGGGCGGGCACCTTC
CASSSSDRAGTF
>TRBJ2-2|-|TRBV5-1|-
TGCGCCAGCAGCACGGCCCGCGGGCCGAACACCGGGGAGCTGTTTTTT
CASSTARGPNTGELFF
>TRBJ1-2|-|TRBV5-4|-
TGTGCCAGCAGCTCGCGAGTATTGGGGCGTGGCTACACCTTC
CASSSRVLGRGYTF
>TRBJ1-5|-|TRBV7-2|-
TGTGCCAGCAGCTTAGATCCCGATCAGCCCCAGCATTTT
CASSLDPDQPQHF